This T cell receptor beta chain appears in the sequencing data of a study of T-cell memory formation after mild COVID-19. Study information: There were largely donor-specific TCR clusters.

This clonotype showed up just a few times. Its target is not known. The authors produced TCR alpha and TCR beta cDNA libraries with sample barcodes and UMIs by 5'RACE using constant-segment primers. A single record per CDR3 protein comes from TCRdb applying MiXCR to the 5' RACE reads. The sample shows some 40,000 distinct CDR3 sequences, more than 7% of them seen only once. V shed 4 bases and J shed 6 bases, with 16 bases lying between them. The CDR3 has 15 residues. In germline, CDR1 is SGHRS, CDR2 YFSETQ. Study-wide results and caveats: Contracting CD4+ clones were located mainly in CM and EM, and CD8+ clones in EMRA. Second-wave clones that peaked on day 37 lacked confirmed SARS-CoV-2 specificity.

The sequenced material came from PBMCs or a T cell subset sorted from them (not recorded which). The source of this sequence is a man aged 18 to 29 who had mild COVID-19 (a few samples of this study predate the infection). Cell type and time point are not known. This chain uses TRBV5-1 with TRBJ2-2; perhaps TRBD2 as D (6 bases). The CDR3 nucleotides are TGCGCCAGCAGCGCCGGGAGCCAAGGTGCCGGGGAGCTGTTTTTT. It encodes CASSAGSQGAGELFF.